This T cell receptor (beta chain) was captured by sequencing in a study of beta chain features in type 1 diabetes. Points from the study as a whole: VDJ junctions from type 1 diabetes patients carried fewer insertions and larger deletions. Resolution of whether HLA type affects TCRB rearrangement was not achieved here.

This clone was counted a few times. What it binds is not known. TCRB transcripts that were expressed got sequenced, as all of the isolated RNA had been reverse transcribed. Regulatory, naive and central memory T cell samples averaged around 3.9 million reads. Generated by immunoSEQ multiplex PCR, the TCRdb table keeps only in-frame clones and is missing some. Seen here are roughly 610,000 clones, roughly a sixth observed once, and the top ten hold 0.093%. V shed 5 bases, J shed 0 bases, and the junction held 9 bases outside the gene matches. This CDR3 is built from 19 residues. Per the germline V gene, CDR1 is SGHTA and CDR2 is FQGTGA.

The sequence was obtained from a man between 18 and 35 years old in good health. Sequenced material: naive CD4+ T cells from blood. V gene TRBV7-3 combines with J gene TRBJ2-1, with 14 nucleotides matching TRBD2. The CDR3 here is CASSVGLAGGQSSYNEQFF. For the CDR3, the DNA is TGTGCCAGCAGCGTCGGACTAGCGGGGGGCCAGAGCTCCTACAATGAGCAGTTCTTC. Full variable domain (remainder filled in from reference TRBV7-3 and TRBJ2-1): GAGVSQTPSNKVTEKGKYVELRCDPISGHTALYWYRQSLGQGPEFLIYFQGTGAADDSGLPNDRFFAVRPEGSVSTLKIQRTERGDSAVYLCASSVGLAGGQSSYNEQFFGPGTRLTVL.